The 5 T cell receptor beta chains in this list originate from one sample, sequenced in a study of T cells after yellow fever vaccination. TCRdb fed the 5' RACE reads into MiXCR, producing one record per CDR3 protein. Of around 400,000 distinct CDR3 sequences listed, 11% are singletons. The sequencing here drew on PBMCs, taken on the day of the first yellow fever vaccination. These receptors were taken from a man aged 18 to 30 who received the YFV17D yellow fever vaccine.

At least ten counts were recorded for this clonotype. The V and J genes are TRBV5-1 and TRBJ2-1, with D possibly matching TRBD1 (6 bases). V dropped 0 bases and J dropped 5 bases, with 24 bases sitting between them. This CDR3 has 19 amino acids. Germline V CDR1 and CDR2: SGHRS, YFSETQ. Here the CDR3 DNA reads TGCGCCAGCAGCTTGGCCAATTACAGGGCTCAGGTGGGCCACAATGAGCAGTTCTTC. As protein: CASSLANYRAQVGHNEQFF. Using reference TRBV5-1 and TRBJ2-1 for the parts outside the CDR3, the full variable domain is KAGVTQTPRYLIKTRGQQVTLSCSPISGHRSVSWYQQTPGQGLQFLFEYFSETQRNKGNFPGRFSGRQFSNSRSEMNVSTLELGDSALYLCASSLANYRAQVGHNEQFFGPGTRLTVL.

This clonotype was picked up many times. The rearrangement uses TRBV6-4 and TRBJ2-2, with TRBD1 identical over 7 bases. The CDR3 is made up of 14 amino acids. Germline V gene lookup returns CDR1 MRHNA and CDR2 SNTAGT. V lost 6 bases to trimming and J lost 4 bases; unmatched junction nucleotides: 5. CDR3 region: CASSQGQSTGELFF. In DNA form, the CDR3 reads TGTGCCAGCAGCCAGGGACAGAGCACCGGGGAGCTGTTTTTT.

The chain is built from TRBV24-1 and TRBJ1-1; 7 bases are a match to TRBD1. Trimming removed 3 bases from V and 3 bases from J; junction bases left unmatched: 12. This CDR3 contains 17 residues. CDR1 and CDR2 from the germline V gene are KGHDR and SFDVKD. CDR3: CATSDEPDRDDYTEAFF. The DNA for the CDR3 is TGTGCCACCAGTGATGAACCTGACAGGGATGATTACACTGAAGCTTTCTTT.

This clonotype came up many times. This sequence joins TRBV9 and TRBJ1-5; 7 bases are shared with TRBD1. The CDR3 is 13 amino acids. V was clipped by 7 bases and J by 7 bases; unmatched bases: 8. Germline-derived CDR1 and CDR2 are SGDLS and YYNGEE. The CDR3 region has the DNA TGTGCCAGCGGAGACAGGGTTGACCAGCCCCAGCATTTT. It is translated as CASGDRVDQPQHF. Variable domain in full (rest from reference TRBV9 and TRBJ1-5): DSGVTQTPKHLITATGQRVTLRCSPRSGDLSVYWYQQSLDQGLQFLIQYYNGEERAKGNILERFSAQQFPDLHSELNLSSLELGDSALYFCASGDRVDQPQHFGDGTRLSIL.

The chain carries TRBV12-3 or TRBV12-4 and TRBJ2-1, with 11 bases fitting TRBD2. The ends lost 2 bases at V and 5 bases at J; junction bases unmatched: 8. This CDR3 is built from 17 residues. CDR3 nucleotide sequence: TGTGCCAGCAGTTTAAAATTAGCGGGGGGGATACACAATGAGCAGTTCTTC. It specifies CASSLKLAGGIHNEQFF.